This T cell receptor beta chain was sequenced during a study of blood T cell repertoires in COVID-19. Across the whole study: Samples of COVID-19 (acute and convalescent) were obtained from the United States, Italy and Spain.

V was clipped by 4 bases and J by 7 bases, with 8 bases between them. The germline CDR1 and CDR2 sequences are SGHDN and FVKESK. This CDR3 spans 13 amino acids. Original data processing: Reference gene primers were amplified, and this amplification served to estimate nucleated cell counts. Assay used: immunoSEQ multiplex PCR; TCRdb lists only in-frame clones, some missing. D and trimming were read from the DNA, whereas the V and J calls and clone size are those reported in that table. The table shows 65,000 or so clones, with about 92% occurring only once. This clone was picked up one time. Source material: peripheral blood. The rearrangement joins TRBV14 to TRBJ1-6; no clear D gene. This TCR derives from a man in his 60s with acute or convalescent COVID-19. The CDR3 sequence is CASSRTLNSPLHF. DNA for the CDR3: TGTGCCAGCAGCCGCACACTAAATTCACCCCTCCACTTT.